The rows below give T cell receptor beta chains drawn from one sample of a study of response to subunit inactivated influenza vaccine. In TCRdb, the RT-PCR reads were re-called with MiXCR into one record per CDR3 protein. The table has 590,000 or so distinct CDR3 sequences, about 14% seen once. Sequences were derived from PBMCs from blood, sampled around 15 days before vaccination. These TCRs come from a middle-aged man who received an inactivated influenza vaccine. Each CDR3 is given with its conserved first and last residue. D genes are given only for firm matches. Not all rows give a size; the values are once, few, many and, for expanded clones, a class.

V gene	J gene	D gene	clone size	CDR3 DNA	CDR3 protein
TRBV5-1	TRBJ1-2	-	-	TGCGCCAGCAGCTTGGACAGGGCTGGCTATGGCTACACCTTC	CASSLDRAGYGYTF
TRBV5-1	TRBJ2-5	-	few	TGCGCCAGCAGCTTGGCCTTCGTGGGGCGAGAGACCCAGTACTTC	CASSLAFVGRETQYF
TRBV5-6	TRBJ2-3	-	-	TGTGCCAGCAGCTACTTAGCCTGGGGCACAGATACGCAGTATTTT	CASSYLAWGTDTQYF
TRBV3-1	TRBJ2-7	TRBD2	-	TGTGCCAGCAGCCAGGCGGGAGGGGGCTATTACGAGCAGTACTTC	CASSQAGGGYYEQYF
TRBV6-1	TRBJ1-3	-	-	TGTGCCAGCAGACCGACAGGAGACCACGGAAACACCATATATTTT	CASRPTGDHGNTIYF
TRBV6-2/TRBV6-3	TRBJ2-1	TRBD1	many	TGTGCCAGCAGTTACTCTGGGCAGGGGGACAATGAGCAGTTCTTC	CASSYSGQGDNEQFF
TRBV19	TRBJ2-5	TRBD1	few	TGTGCCAGTAGTATAAGGGACAGCTATCAAGAGACCCAGTACTTC	CASSIRDSYQETQYF
TRBV5-4	TRBJ1-2	-	-	TGTGCCAGCAGCCCCTTCCTGGGGACCTATGGCTACACCTTC	CASSPFLGTYGYTF
TRBV3-1	TRBJ2-7	-	-	TGTGCCAGCAGCTTACAGGGATCCCCCTACGAGCAGTACTTC	CASSLQGSPYEQYF
TRBV30	TRBJ2-1	TRBD2	-	TGTGCCTGGAGTGTACCGTGGATTAGCGGGTTAAATGAGCAGTTCTTC	CAWSVPWISGLNEQFF
TRBV20-1	TRBJ2-2	-	many	TGCAGTGCTAGAGGCCCTTTGGGAGCGACCACCGGGGAGCTGTTTTTT	CSARGPLGATTGELFF
TRBV14	TRBJ2-2	-	few	TGTGCCAGCAGCCAACTACTAGGCAGGGGCGGTTACACCGGGGAGCTGTTTTTT	CASSQLLGRGGYTGELFF
TRBV5-1	TRBJ2-1	TRBD2	few	TGCGCCAGCAGCTTCATAGCGGGGGGGGACAATGAGCAGTTCTTC	CASSFIAGGDNEQFF
TRBV14	TRBJ2-1	-	-	TGTGCCAGCAGCCAAGATGGGTGGAAAGCGTACAATGAGCAGTTCTTC	CASSQDGWKAYNEQFF
TRBV11-1	TRBJ2-1	-	-	TGTGCCAGCAGCTCAACCGGACAGTCCTACAATGAGCAGTTCTTC	CASSSTGQSYNEQFF
TRBV5-6	TRBJ2-5	TRBD2	few	TGTGCCAGCAGCCGTCGGGGGGGTGAAGAGACCCAGTACTTC	CASSRRGGEETQYF
TRBV28	TRBJ2-7	-	-	TGTGCCAGCAGGACTGGAGGGACCTACTACGAGCAGTACTTC	CASRTGGTYYEQYF
TRBV29-1	TRBJ2-5	-	few	TGCAGCGTTGCGCTTGGGGGTTTAGAGACCCAGTACTTC	CSVALGGLETQYF
TRBV12-3/TRBV12-4	TRBJ2-1	TRBD2	few	TGTGCCAGCAGCGGACTAGCGGGGGGGCCCAATGAGCAGTTCTTC	CASSGLAGGPNEQFF
TRBV11-2	TRBJ2-3	-	many	TGTGCCAGCAGCTTAGGTCCCTACCCACGCACAGATACGCAGTATTTT	CASSLGPYPRTDTQYF
TRBV15	TRBJ2-7	TRBD2	-	TGTGCCACCTCACAAGCGAATAGGGGAGGGGAGCAGTACTTC	CATSQANRGGEQYF
TRBV4-1	TRBJ1-4	-	many	TGCGCCAGCAGCCCCCTCTGGACAACTAATGAAAAACTGTTTTTT	CASSPLWTTNEKLFF
TRBV11-2	TRBJ2-3	-	few	TGTGCCAGCAGCTTAGTGGGTTCTTTCGGACTTAACACAGATACGCAGTATTTT	CASSLVGSFGLNTDTQYF
TRBV3-1	TRBJ1-1	-	few	TGTGCCAGCAGCCGTACAGGGTTGCGCACTGAAGCTTTCTTT	CASSRTGLRTEAFF
TRBV6-2/TRBV6-3	TRBJ1-2	-	-	TGTGCCAGCAGTTACTCTCCGGACTATAACTATGGCTACACCTTC	CASSYSPDYNYGYTF
TRBV28	TRBJ2-2	TRBD1	many	TGTGCCAGCAGGTTACAGGGGGCAAAGAACACCGGGGAGCTGTTTTTT	CASRLQGAKNTGELFF
TRBV20-1	TRBJ2-1	TRBD2	few	TGCAGTGCTAGAGGAGTGAGCGGGGGGGGCTCCTACAATGAGCAGTTCTTC	CSARGVSGGGSYNEQFF
TRBV29-1	TRBJ2-3	-	-	TGCAGCGTTGAGGGCCTCACAGATACGCAGTATTTT	CSVEGLTDTQYF
TRBV28	TRBJ2-7	-	many	TGTGCCAGCAGTCAGGCCGGAACTTACGAGCAGTACTTC	CASSQAGTYEQYF
TRBV6-5	TRBJ1-1	-	few	TGTGCCAGCAGTTACGGTGGAGGGGGCACTGAAGCTTTCTTT	CASSYGGGGTEAFF
TRBV7-9	TRBJ1-2	-	many	TGTGCCAGCAGATCCACCGACAGCAACTATGGCTACACCTTC	CASRSTDSNYGYTF
TRBV2	TRBJ2-1	-	few	TGTGCCAGCAGCGTCGACTCGAGCTCCTACAATGAGCAGTTCTTC	CASSVDSSSYNEQFF
TRBV20-1	TRBJ2-7	TRBD2	-	TGCAGTGCTTTAGGACTAGCGGGGACGATCTCCTACGAGCAGTACTTC	CSALGLAGTISYEQYF
TRBV6-1	TRBJ1-4	TRBD1	once	TGTGCCAGCAGTGACACCAGAAACCCGACAGGGTTGGAAAAACTGTTTTTT	CASSDTRNPTGLEKLFF
TRBV18	TRBJ2-1	-	few	TGTGCCAGCTCACTACAGGGTATGGTGTCCGATGAGCAGTTCTTC	CASSLQGMVSDEQFF
TRBV30	TRBJ2-3	-	few	TGTGCCTGGAGTGGCGGGGCCCCCCGCGCGCAGTATTTT	CAWSGGAPRAQYF
TRBV20-1	TRBJ2-1	TRBD2	-	TGCAGTGCTAGAGTGGGTCCTAGCGGTCGATCCCCCCCCAATGAGCAGTTCTTC	CSARVGPSGRSPPNEQFF
TRBV19	TRBJ2-1	-	few	TGTGCCAGTAGCCCTCACCTTCCTTGGGGGAGCTCCTACAATGAGCAGTTCTTC	CASSPHLPWGSSYNEQFF
TRBV7-9	TRBJ2-2	TRBD1	few	TGTGCCAGCAGCGCACGACAGGGGTATTTCACCGGGGAGCTGTTTTTT	CASSARQGYFTGELFF
TRBV30	TRBJ2-5	-	once	TGTGCCTGGAGTGTATACGCACGGGCAGAGACCCAGTACTTC	CAWSVYARAETQYF
TRBV21-1	TRBJ1-6	-	-	TGTGCCAGCAGACCGACAGGGACTAATTCACCCCTCCACTTT	CASRPTGTNSPLHF
TRBV29-1	TRBJ2-3	TRBD2	few	TGCAGCGTTGCATATAGCGGGAGGGCCCTCACAGATACGCAGTATTTT	CSVAYSGRALTDTQYF
TRBV6-2/TRBV6-3	TRBJ2-4	-	few	TGTGCCAGCAGTTACGGGTTGGCATACATTCAGTACTTC	CASSYGLAYIQYF
TRBV9	TRBJ2-7	-	-	TGTGCCAGCAGCGTGGGAAACAGGGATGAAGAGCAGTACTTC	CASSVGNRDEEQYF
TRBV5-4	TRBJ2-3	-	-	TGTGCCAGCAGCCCGATCAGGGCGGGCACAGATACGCAGTATTTT	CASSPIRAGTDTQYF
TRBV20-1	TRBJ1-2	TRBD1	-	TGCAGTGCTAGCCAAGGACAGGGCTGGGGCTACACCTTC	CSASQGQGWGYTF
TRBV12-3/TRBV12-4	TRBJ2-3	-	few	TGTGCCAGCAGTAAGGTAACCAGCACAGATACGCAGTATTTT	CASSKVTSTDTQYF
TRBV6-2/TRBV6-3	TRBJ1-5	-	-	TGTGCCAGCAGTTACGAGGGAAGCAATCAGCCCCAGCATTTT	CASSYEGSNQPQHF